Below, 16 T cell receptor beta chains from the same sample are listed, as sequenced in a study of blood T cell repertoires in COVID-19 (dated by TCRdb to 2018 to 2021). Library creation used the immunoSEQ multiplex PCR assay. The table was pulled from immuneACCESS by TCRdb, which kept in-frame rearrangements only. Such tables lose some clones; where checked, under half of the loss comes from unresolved V genes, and the rest has no known cause. Within this sample are approximately 210,000 clones, with approximately 78% of them counted one time only. The leading ten clones occupy roughly 12% of the sample. Input material: peripheral blood. These receptors were collected from a woman aged 40 to 50 with acute or convalescent COVID-19.

The chain employs TRBV6-5 and TRBJ2-1, with 9 bases matching TRBD2. Germline CDR1 MNHEY, CDR2 SVGAGI. The junction had 4 bases not matched to a gene; V was cut back by 9 bases and J by 4 bases. This CDR3 spans 13 amino acids. This CDR3 is CASDSGGYNEQFF. In nucleotides, the CDR3 is TGTGCCAGTGATAGCGGGGGTTACAATGAGCAGTTCTTC.

V and J are TRBV18 and TRBJ1-5; D remains ambiguous. The germline gives CDR1 KGHSH, CDR2 LQKENI. V lost 8 bases to trimming and J lost 5 bases, with 22 bases between them. The CDR3 is 16 residues long. The CDR3 DNA sequence: TGTGCCAGCGCCGAGGTGGGAGGGTCCTTTGATCAGCCCCAGCATTTT. Translation: CASAEVGGSFDQPQHF.

This clone was seen a few times. This sequence joins TRBV15 and TRBJ2-1, with 8 bases aligning to TRBD2. After removal of 5 bases from V and 8 bases from J, the junction contained 11 bases not matched to a gene. CDR3 length: 15 amino acids. CDR1 LNHNV and CDR2 YYDKDF come from the germline V gene (reference sequence). The CDR3 nucleotides are TGTGCCACCAGCCAGCACCCCAGCGGGAGCGATGAGCAGTTCTTC. Translating gives CATSQHPSGSDEQFF.

V usage is TRBV7-2 and J usage is TRBJ1-2; D is possibly TRBD1 (5 bases). CDR3 length: 17 amino acids. Germline CDR1 is SGHTA and CDR2 is FQGNSA. Trimming took 5 bases from V and 2 from J, leaving 21 bases between them. CDR3 nucleotide sequence: TGTGCCAGCAGCCTGCCCGGCGGTGTAGGGGCCAACTATGGCTACACCTTC. It yields the protein CASSLPGGVGANYGYTF.

This clone was seen just once. V usage is TRBV6-2 or TRBV6-3 and J usage is TRBJ1-1, with 7 bases aligning to TRBD1. This CDR3 region has 14 residues. Germline V lookup: CDR1 MNHEY, CDR2 SVGEGT. V was pared by 6 bases and J by 1 base, with 5 bases of the junction left unmatched. CDR3 in amino acids: CASSLDRRNTEAFF. DNA of the CDR3: TGTGCCAGCAGCTTGGACAGGAGGAACACTGAAGCTTTCTTT.

The chain employs TRBV5-1 and TRBJ2-7; D remains unclear. The CDR3 loop spans 15 amino acids. CDR1 SGHRS and CDR2 YFSETQ come from the germline V gene. Trimming removed 4 bases at V and 0 bases at J, with 14 bases between. The CDR3 spells CASSLSTLNSYEQYF. The CDR3, as DNA: TGCGCCAGCAGCCTCTCGACACTGAACTCCTACGAGCAGTACTTC.

This rearrangement joins TRBV7-9 to TRBJ2-7; D is possibly TRBD1 (6 bases). With 3 bases removed from V and 0 bases from J, the gap between germline ends came to 6 bases. Germline values: CDR1 SEHNR, CDR2 FQNEAQ (reference sequence). The CDR3 covers 13 residues. This CDR3 reads CASSLDSSYEQYF. CDR3 nucleotides: TGTGCCAGCAGCTTGGACAGCTCCTACGAGCAGTACTTC.

The chain uses TRBV2 and TRBJ2-7, with TRBD1 identical over 8 bases. V shed 6 bases, J shed 0 bases, and the junction held 4 bases outside the gene matches. CDR1 is SNHLY, CDR2 FYNNEI, per germline. The CDR3 totals 14 residues. Here the CDR3 reads CASSGTGFSYEQYF. The CDR3, as DNA: TGTGCCAGCAGCGGGACAGGATTCTCCTACGAGCAGTACTTC.

The genes are TRBV30 and TRBJ1-2; 7 nucleotides line up with TRBD1. Trimming cost V 7 bases and J 4 bases; bases outside gene matches: 3. Germline loops: CDR1 GTSNPN, CDR2 SVGIG (reference sequence). The CDR3 contains 11 residues. The CDR3 is CALGQPYGYTF. CDR3 bases: TGTGCCTTGGGACAGCCCTATGGCTACACCTTC.

V is TRBV11-3 and J is TRBJ2-2, with a tentative D call TRBD1 (6 bases). The V end lost 4 bases, the J end lost 0 bases, and 9 bases lay between the germline ends. Germline V lookup: CDR1 SGHNT, CDR2 YENEEA. CDR3 size: 15 residues. The CDR3 reads CASSSTGPNTGELFF. CDR3 bases: TGTGCCAGCAGCTCGACAGGCCCGAACACCGGGGAGCTGTTTTTT.

The rearrangement links TRBV18 to TRBJ1-1; 11 bases fit TRBD1. The CDR3 has 15 amino acids. Germline V gene sequence: CDR1 KGHSH, CDR2 LQKENI. The junction had 0 bases not matched to a gene; V was cut back by 3 bases and J by 0 bases. CDR3: CASSPGQGVNTEAFF. For the CDR3, the DNA is TGTGCCAGCTCACCGGGACAGGGGGTGAACACTGAAGCTTTCTTT.

The chain is built from TRBV4-1 and TRBJ2-4, with 10 bases identical to TRBD1. The germline gives CDR1 MGHRA, CDR2 YSYEKL. The V and J ends lost 1 base and 1 base, in that order; junction bases with no gene match: 1. This CDR3 spans 16 amino acids. In nucleotides, the CDR3 is TGCGCCAGCAGCCAAGCGGGACAGGGGGCCAAAAACATTCAGTACTTC. Translated, it gives CASSQAGQGAKNIQYF.

The V gene is TRBV5-4, the J gene TRBJ2-5, with D perhaps matching TRBD1 (6 bases). This CDR3 spans 15 amino acids. Trimming took 0 bases from V and 4 from J, leaving 13 bases between them. CDR1 and CDR2 (germline): SGHNT, YYREEE (reference sequence). The CDR3 DNA is TGTGCCAGCAGCTTGGGACGACAGGCCATAGAGACCCAGTACTTC. Amino acid sequence: CASSLGRQAIETQYF. Together with reference TRBV5-4 and TRBJ2-5, the CDR3 gives the full variable domain: ETGVTQSPTHLIKTRGQQVTLRCSSQSGHNTVSWYQQALGQGPQFIFQYYREEENGRGNFPPRFSGLQFPNYSSELNVNALELDDSALYLCASSLGRQAIETQYFGPGTRLLVL.

The chain links TRBV4-1 to TRBJ2-3; D gene ambiguous. With 0 bases removed from V and 1 base from J, the gap between germline ends came to 11 bases. The CDR3 is 16 residues long. From germline, CDR1 is MGHRA and CDR2 YSYEKL. The CDR3 DNA sequence: TGCGCCAGCAGCCAAGAGGCCAGTGATGGCACAGATACGCAGTATTTT. Its protein is CASSQEASDGTDTQYF.

Only one count was recorded for this clone. This chain joins TRBV6-4 and TRBJ1-5; D not resolved. CDR3 size: 13 residues. Trimming shortened V by 5 bases and J by 5 bases, and 10 bases separated the two germline ends. Germline V gene sequence: CDR1 MRHNA, CDR2 SNTAGT. In nucleotides, the CDR3 is TGTGCCAGCAGTAAATCGCAGGATCAGCCCCAGCATTTT. Its translation is CASSKSQDQPQHF.

The rearrangement links TRBV6-4 to TRBJ1-2; D is possibly TRBD1 (6 bases). Germline lookup yields CDR1 MRHNA and CDR2 SNTAGT. V was clipped by 5 bases and J by 6 bases, with 13 bases between them. This CDR3 is built from 13 residues. For the CDR3, the DNA is TGTGCCAGCAGTCGTACAGGGAGGGATGGCTACACCTTC. It is translated as CASSRTGRDGYTF.